Presented here are 32 T cell receptor beta chains from one specimen sequenced in a study of tumor-infiltrating lymphocytes in localized non-small cell lung cancer. Generated by immunoSEQ multiplex PCR, the TCRdb table keeps only in-frame clones and is missing some. The sample records about 16,000 clones, about 42% being singletons. Material for sequencing was lung tumor tissue. The source of these receptors is a human donor with non-small cell lung cancer.

CDR3 DNA: TGTGCCAGCAGCCTCACAGGGGGCGCGGGGGAGCAGTACTTC. It encodes CASSLTGGAGEQYF. The rearrangement links TRBV7-2 to TRBJ2-7, with 9 bases lining up with TRBD1. There are 14 residues in the CDR3. Germline-derived CDR1 and CDR2 are SGHTA and FQGNSA. V lost 5 bases and J lost 7; bases outside the gene matches: 9.

The CDR3 coding sequence is TGTGCCAGCAGCGTAGGTGAGCGGAGCTCCTACAATGAGCAGTTCTTC. Its protein is CASSVGERSSYNEQFF. The chain carries TRBV9 and TRBJ2-1; a possible D gene is TRBD2 (5 bases). This CDR3 has 16 amino acids. Per germline, CDR1 SGDLS and CDR2 YYNGEE. Trimming took 0 bases from V and 0 from J, leaving 10 bases between them.

The chain couples TRBV6-6 to TRBJ1-5; D unclear. Looked up from germline, CDR1 is MNHNY and CDR2 is SVGAGI (reference sequence). The V end lost 2 bases, the J end lost 4 bases, and 3 bases lay between the germline ends. This CDR3 comprises 12 residues. CDR3 loop: CASSYVNQPQHF. Written as DNA, the CDR3 is TGTGCCAGCAGTTACGTTAATCAGCCCCAGCATTTT.

With regard to this clone: A junction end diverges from the germline sequence, so it may reflect a read error. The chain has TRBV11-2 and TRBJ2-1, with TRBD1 matching 9 bases. Germline assignment: CDR1 SGHAT and CDR2 FQNNGV. The CDR3 is 12 amino acids. The CDR3 here is CASSQADRGGVF. CDR3 nucleotide sequence: TGTGCCAGCAGTCAAGCCGACAGGGGGGGGGTCTTC.

By proportion, this clone is medium-sized. The chain uses TRBV6-6 and TRBJ1-1, with D perhaps TRBD1 (5 bases). Trimming removed 11 bases from V and 1 base from J, with 17 bases in between. CDR3 length: 14 amino acids. Germline CDR1 MNHNY, CDR2 SVGAGI (reference sequence). The CDR3 protein is CACKRDGGNTEAFF. DNA for the CDR3: TGTGCCTGTAAACGAGACGGGGGGAACACTGAAGCTTTCTTT.

There are many counts of this clone. The chain carries TRBV11-2 and TRBJ2-7; no definite D call. V dropped 4 bases and J dropped 4 bases, with 2 bases sitting between them. This CDR3 region has 10 residues. The germline CDR1 and CDR2 sequences are SGHAT and FQNNGV. For the CDR3, the DNA is TGTGCCAGCAGCTCGTACGAGCAGTACTTC. Translation: CASSSYEQYF.

The chain employs TRBV19 and TRBJ1-1; possibly TRBD1 for D (5 bases). CDR3 length: 12 amino acids. The germline V and J ends were trimmed by 6 bases and 11 bases, with 16 bases remaining between them. Germline CDR1 and CDR2: LNHDA and SQIVND (reference sequence). The CDR3 loop is CASSPILGEAFF. CDR3 bases: TGTGCCAGTAGCCCCATCCTGGGGGAGGCTTTCTTT.

There are a few counts of this clone. The rearrangement links TRBV5-1 to TRBJ2-1; unclear D gene. V lost 0 bases and J lost 7, with 11 bases in between. The CDR3 consists of 14 residues. Per the germline V gene, CDR1 is SGHRS and CDR2 is YFSETQ. CDR3 amino acids: CASSLVTDENEQFF. The CDR3, as DNA: TGCGCCAGCAGCTTGGTTACGGACGAGAATGAGCAGTTCTTC.

This sequence joins TRBV29-1 and TRBJ2-5; a possible D gene is TRBD1 (6 bases). Trimming stripped 5 bases from V and 2 bases from J, with 15 bases between. The germline CDR1 and CDR2 sequences are SQVTM and ANQGSEA. This CDR3 spans 14 amino acids. CDR3 bases: TGCAGCGTTAAAAGGACGGGACAACAAGAGACCCAGTACTTC. Amino acid sequence: CSVKRTGQQETQYF.

In this sample, this clone turned up a few times. The CDR3 sequence is CASSPGRAGNTEAFF. CDR3 bases: TGTGCCAGCAGCCCGGGAAGGGCAGGGAACACTGAAGCTTTCTTT. This rearrangement joins TRBV5-6 to TRBJ1-1; D is undetermined. The V and J ends lost 4 bases and 1 base respectively, with 14 bases between them. The CDR3 runs to 15 residues. Germline lookup yields CDR1 SGHDT and CDR2 YYEEEE.

This clone appeared many times. The chain carries TRBV7-3 and TRBJ1-1, with unresolved D. Germline V lookup: CDR1 SGHTA, CDR2 FQGTGA. The CDR3 has 13 amino acids. Trimming cost V 5 bases and J 1 base, with 8 bases left between them. The CDR3 sequence is CASSINRNTEAFF. The CDR3 DNA reads as TGTGCCAGCAGCATAAACAGGAACACTGAAGCTTTCTTT.

V usage is TRBV28 and J usage is TRBJ1-6; 10 nucleotides match TRBD1. Trimming cost V 4 bases and J 10 bases; bases outside gene matches: 7. CDR3 length: 15 amino acids. CDR1 is MDHEN and CDR2 is SYDVKM in the germline V gene. CDR3 coding DNA: TGTGCCAGCAGTTCCCCGACAGGGGGCGGCTCACCCCTCCACTTT. It yields the protein CASSSPTGGGSPLHF.

The gene calls are TRBV7-9 and TRBJ1-1; no definite D call. The V gene lost 6 bases and the J gene lost 2 bases, with 13 bases spanning the gap. The CDR3 is 14 residues long. From germline, CDR1 is SEHNR and CDR2 FQNEAQ (reference sequence). CDR3 in DNA: TGTGCCAGCAGTCCCTCCTTGGGAAACACTGAAGCTTTCTTT. Protein: CASSPSLGNTEAFF.

The chain recombines TRBV6-4 with TRBJ2-3, with 15 bases lining up with TRBD2. There are 16 residues in the CDR3. Unmatched junction bases numbered 1, after V lost 3 bases and J lost 3 bases. Germline V gene lookup returns CDR1 MRHNA and CDR2 SNTAGT. CDR3 in DNA: TGTGCCAGCAGTGAAGGGACTAGCGGGGGGACAGATACGCAGTATTTT. Its translation is CASSEGTSGGTDTQYF.

The chain is built from TRBV2 and TRBJ2-2; 8 bases are shared with TRBD1. The V gene's germline CDR1 is SNHLY and CDR2 FYNNEI. The junction had 8 bases not matched to a gene; V was cut back by 5 bases and J by 0 bases. The CDR3 totals 17 residues. This CDR3 reads CASSSFWTGTNTGELFF. The CDR3 DNA follows: TGTGCCAGCAGTTCCTTCTGGACAGGGACGAACACCGGGGAGCTGTTTTTT. Full variable domain (missing parts from reference TRBV2 and TRBJ2-2): EPEVTQTPSHQVTQMGQEVILRCVPISNHLYFYWYRQILGQKVEFLVSFYNNEISEKSEIFDDQFSVERPDGSNFTLKIRSTKLEDSAMYFCASSSFWTGTNTGELFFGEGSRLTVL.

The genes are TRBV9 and TRBJ2-3; no clear D gene. The CDR3 consists of 14 residues. The ends were cut back, 0 bases at V and 2 bases at J, with 7 bases in the middle. CDR1 SGDLS and CDR2 YYNGEE come from the germline V gene. CDR3 DNA sequence: TGTGCCAGCAGCGTAGAGGTCAACACAGATACGCAGTATTTT. Translating it yields CASSVEVNTDTQYF.

This clone has at least ten counts. The chain employs TRBV4-3 and TRBJ1-6; D remains unclear. Germline V CDR1 and CDR2: LGHNA, YSLEER. The ends were cut back, 0 bases at V and 13 bases at J, with 19 bases in the middle. This CDR3 is 16 amino acids long. CDR3 nucleotide sequence: TGCGCCAGCAGCCAAGATAGCCAGGTTCCCCTCCTCCCCCTCCACTTT. It specifies CASSQDSQVPLLPLHF.

This clone was observed a handful of times. This chain uses TRBV7-9 with TRBJ1-1, with D possibly TRBD1 on 5 matching bases. CDR3 length: 15 amino acids. Per germline, CDR1 SEHNR and CDR2 FQNEAQ (reference sequence). V lost 5 bases to trimming and J lost 0 bases, with 13 bases between them. DNA of the CDR3: TGTGCCAGCAGCATCGGACAAAGCCTGAACACTGAAGCTTTCTTT. Protein: CASSIGQSLNTEAFF.

The J gene is TRBJ1-3, the V gene TRBV5-1, with D unclear. Germline V gene lookup returns CDR1 SGHRS and CDR2 YFSETQ. Trimming cost V 4 bases and J 0 bases, with 14 bases left between them. The CDR3 totals 16 residues. The CDR3 spells CASSLRTGLSGNTIYF. In DNA, the CDR3 is TGCGCCAGCAGCCTACGGACGGGTCTCTCTGGAAACACCATATATTTT.

This clone occurred a few times. This chain joins TRBV11-2 and TRBJ1-4; perhaps TRBD1 as D (5 bases). V gave up 6 bases and J gave up 7 bases, with 15 bases separating them. This CDR3 has 14 residues. Germline CDR1 and CDR2: SGHAT and FQNNGV. The CDR3 coding sequence is TGTGCCAGCAGTCCCAGGCCAGGGACTGAAAAACTGTTTTTT. This encodes CASSPRPGTEKLFF.

The chain is built from TRBV7-2 and TRBJ1-4; no firm D call. Per the germline V gene, CDR1 is SGHTA and CDR2 is FQGNSA. This CDR3 has 12 amino acids. Trimming took 6 bases from V and 8 from J, leaving 10 bases between them. CDR3 residues: CASRQSGEKLFF. Written as DNA, the CDR3 is TGTGCCAGCAGGCAAAGTGGAGAAAAACTGTTTTTT.

The rearrangement joins TRBV5-1 to TRBJ1-2; 12 nucleotides agree with TRBD1. CDR1 is SGHRS and CDR2 is YFSETQ in the germline V gene. The CDR3 length is 16 residues. V was pared by 4 bases and J by 4 bases, with 8 bases of the junction left unmatched. CDR3 protein: CASSTPGQGAGYGYTF. DNA for the CDR3: TGCGCCAGCAGCACTCCGGGACAGGGGGCTGGCTATGGCTACACCTTC.

The CDR3 DNA follows: TGTGCCAGCAGCGTGGGGGGGCAGAGCAATCAGCCCCAGCATTTT. It is translated as CASSVGGQSNQPQHF. The chain uses TRBV9 and TRBJ1-5, with a weak D call TRBD1 (6 bases). The V end lost 2 bases, the J end lost 1 base, and 10 bases lay between the germline ends. Germline V lookup: CDR1 SGDLS, CDR2 YYNGEE. The CDR3 is made up of 15 amino acids.

The genes are TRBV2 and TRBJ2-6; D remains ambiguous. Deletions cut 10 bases from V and 0 bases from J, with 10 bases between. Germline loops: CDR1 SNHLY, CDR2 FYNNEI. This CDR3 has 14 amino acids. Here the CDR3 DNA reads TGTGCCATCCTGAGGAGCTCTGGGGCCAACGTCCTGACTTTC. Translation gives CAILRSSGANVLTF.

This clone was observed a handful of times. Within the sample, other DNA sequences also encode this same CDR3. The chain recombines TRBV28 with TRBJ2-7; no definite D call. The V end lost 6 bases, the J end lost 2 bases, and 5 bases lay between the germline ends. The CDR3 is 11 residues long. Germline V CDR1 and CDR2: MDHEN, SYDVKM. CDR3 bases: TGTGCCAGCAGCCATACCTACGAGCAGTACTTC. It specifies CASSHTYEQYF.

The chain uses TRBV19 and TRBJ2-2; TRBD1 might be the D (6 bases). The germline V gene encodes CDR1 LNHDA and CDR2 SQIVND (reference sequence). The V gene lost 8 bases and the J gene lost 4 bases, with 17 bases spanning the gap. The CDR3 extends over 15 amino acids. As DNA, the CDR3 is TGTGCCAGTTCGTCCAACAGGGTGGGCACCGGGGAGCTGTTTTTT. The encoded protein is CASSSNRVGTGELFF.

This chain uses TRBV11-1 with TRBJ2-5, with TRBD2 identical over 10 bases. Germline lookup yields CDR1 SGHAT and CDR2 FQDESV (reference sequence). The trim removed 6 bases at V and 4 bases at J, leaving 5 bases unmatched. CDR3 length equals 14 residues. The CDR3 DNA reads as TGTGCCAGCAGGGTAGCGGGGGGACGAGAGACCCAGTACTTC. This codes for CASRVAGGRETQYF.

This chain uses TRBV6-5 with TRBJ1-5; D is unclear. Trimming took off 4 bases at V and 0 bases at J, with 4 bases between the two ends. There are 13 residues in the CDR3. Germline-derived CDR1 and CDR2 are MNHEY and SVGAGI. The CDR3 bases are TGTGCCAGCAGTTCCAATAGCAATCAGCCCCAGCATTTT. Protein product: CASSSNSNQPQHF.

This clone was detected once. The J gene is TRBJ2-5, the V gene TRBV5-1; maybe TRBD1 (5 bases). V dropped 0 bases and J dropped 3 bases, with 15 bases sitting between them. CDR1 is SGHRS and CDR2 is YFSETQ in the germline V gene. The CDR3 is 16 amino acids. CDR3 bases: TGCGCCAGCAGCTTGGGTGACAGCAATGGTAAAGAGACCCAGTACTTC. This codes for CASSLGDSNGKETQYF.

V usage is TRBV6-5 and J usage is TRBJ1-4; D remains unclear. The germline gives CDR1 MNHEY, CDR2 SVGAGI. Trimming shortened V by 4 bases and J by 8 bases, and 11 bases separated the two germline ends. CDR3 length equals 13 residues. CDR3 sequence: CASSLSIGEKLFF. The CDR3 DNA reads TGTGCCAGCAGTTTATCGATTGGAGAAAAACTGTTTTTT.

This clone was seen only a few times. The rearrangement uses TRBV20-1 and TRBJ1-5; D call uncertain. Germline V gene sequence: CDR1 DFQATT, CDR2 SNEGSKA (reference sequence). V was cut by 3 bases and J by 6 bases, with 6 bases left in between. The CDR3 extends over 11 amino acids. The DNA for the CDR3 is TGCAGTGCTAGGTTGGGTCAGCCCCAGCATTTT. Protein: CSARLGQPQHF.

The V call is TRBV5-1, the J call TRBJ2-7; 7 positions match TRBD1. Germline CDR1 reads SGHRS; CDR2 reads YFSETQ. Losses at the gene ends were 4 bases for V and 0 bases for J; bases not matched to a gene: 7. The CDR3 is 15 amino acids. The CDR3 coding sequence is TGCGCCAGCAGCCCCGGGACAGTAAGCTCCTACGAGCAGTACTTC. Protein: CASSPGTVSSYEQYF.